These 20 T cell receptor beta chains came from one sample sequenced in a study of T cell repertoires in cytomegalovirus infection. Each CDR3 protein gets one entry after TCRdb re-called the reads with MiXCR. The repertoire holds roughly 250,000 distinct CDR3 sequences, with roughly an eighth as singletons. Sequenced: PBMCs. The origin of the receptors is a human donor in good health (CMV status not recorded). Some clones in this sample may be carry-over from other donors' samples.

This clonotype was seen repeatedly, ten times or more. A junction end diverges from the germline sequence, so it may reflect a read error. This chain links TRBV5-1 with TRBJ2-1; 8 nucleotides line up with TRBD1. The CDR3 totals 15 residues. Germline V lookup: CDR1 SGHRS, CDR2 YFSETQ. The CDR3 coding sequence is TGTGCCAGCAGCTTAGGACAGGGTTCCTACAATGAGCAGTTCTTC. Translation: CASSLGQGSYNEQFF.

The DNA of the CDR3 is TGTGCCAGCAGTTTACGATCCGGGACTAGCGGCTCGAATGAGCAGTTCTTC. Translating gives CASSLRSGTSGSNEQFF. The chain couples TRBV27 to TRBJ2-1; 11 bases map to TRBD2. V shed 2 bases, J shed 7 bases, and the junction held 10 bases outside the gene matches. The CDR3 consists of 17 residues. CDR1 MNHEY and CDR2 SMNVEV come from the germline V gene (reference sequence).

This clonotype was picked up many times. This chain joins TRBV6-2 or TRBV6-3 and TRBJ2-7; 9 bases are shared with TRBD1. CDR3 length: 14 residues. The J segment lost 5 bases and the V segment lost 4 bases, leaving 6 bases of the junction unmatched. The germline gives CDR1 MNHEY, CDR2 SVGEGT. DNA of the CDR3: TGTGCCAGCAGTTCGCCGGGACAGGGAAACGAGCAGTACTTC. Residues: CASSSPGQGNEQYF.

This clonotype was seen repeatedly, ten times or more. The V call is TRBV12-3 or TRBV12-4, the J call TRBJ1-2; 7 bases map to TRBD1. This CDR3 is built from 13 residues. Losses at the gene ends were 6 bases for V and 7 bases for J; bases not matched to a gene: 8. For the CDR3, the DNA is TGTGCCAGCAGCCTTGGACAGGAGGGTGGCTACACCTTC. Translation: CASSLGQEGGYTF.

This clonotype was counted at least ten times. The chain uses TRBV19 and TRBJ2-4; D is tentatively TRBD1 or TRBD2 (5 bases each). The CDR3 sequence is 14 residues long. Trimming took off 2 bases at V and 3 bases at J, with 8 bases between the two ends. Germline lookup yields CDR1 LNHDA and CDR2 SQIVND (reference sequence). CDR3 bases: TGTGCCAGTAGTATACAGGGAGACAAAAACATTCAGTACTTC. It encodes CASSIQGDKNIQYF.

This clonotype was detected many times. The CDR3: CASSSRAGSSYNEQFF. CDR3 DNA: TGTGCCAGCAGCTCTCGAGCGGGGAGCTCCTACAATGAGCAGTTCTTC. The chain combines TRBV7-2 with TRBJ2-1, with TRBD2 identical over 7 bases. V shed 4 bases and J 0 bases; nucleotides not matched to a gene: 6. Germline CDR1 and CDR2: SGHTA and FQGNSA. This CDR3 region has 16 residues.

This clonotype came up once. The chain combines TRBV27 with TRBJ1-5; tentative D call: TRBD1 (6 bases). CDR1 and CDR2 (germline): MNHEY, SMNVEV (reference sequence). The CDR3 totals 13 residues. The V end lost 10 bases, the J end lost 9 bases, and 19 bases lay between the germline ends. This chain's CDR3 is CAIPSGTRRPQHF. The CDR3 bases are TGTGCCATCCCTTCTGGGACACGCCGGCCCCAGCATTTT.

This sequence joins TRBV28 and TRBJ1-5; D gene uncertain. V lost 5 bases to trimming and J lost 11 bases, with 13 bases between them. The CDR3 covers 12 residues. Germline CDR1 MDHEN, CDR2 SYDVKM. The CDR3 region has the DNA TGTGCCAGCAGTAGAGAGTTGAGGGCCCAGCATTTT. Amino acid sequence: CASSRELRAQHF.

In its sample, this clonotype was seen many times. The chain has TRBV7-2 and TRBJ1-5; D possibly corresponds to TRBD1 (6 bases). Trimming pared 5 bases from V and 9 bases from J, leaving 14 bases between. The CDR3 runs to 13 residues. Germline V CDR1 and CDR2: SGHTA, FQGNSA. CDR3: CASSMGHLRPQHF. CDR3 bases: TGTGCCAGCAGCATGGGACATCTCAGGCCCCAGCATTTT.

This chain connects TRBV19 to TRBJ2-6, with D maybe TRBD1 (5 bases). The germline gives CDR1 LNHDA, CDR2 SQIVND (reference sequence). The CDR3 spans 14 residues. Trimming shortened V by 5 bases and J by 4 bases, and 9 bases separated the two germline ends. The DNA of the CDR3 is TGTGCCAGTAGTGGGGCAGCCGGGGCCAACGTCCTGACTTTC. It specifies CASSGAAGANVLTF.

This clonotype was detected many times. As DNA, the CDR3 is TGCAGTGCTAGAAATCGGGTAACCCTAGGCTACACCTTC. It is translated as CSARNRVTLGYTF. V and J are TRBV20-1 and TRBJ1-2; no firm D call. The V gene's germline CDR1 is DFQATT and CDR2 SNEGSKA (reference sequence). Between the trimmed V and J ends, which lost 2 bases and 8 bases, there was a span of 15 bases. The CDR3 is made up of 13 amino acids.

This clonotype was seen a handful of times. V is TRBV20-1 and J is TRBJ2-4, with D perhaps matching TRBD1 or TRBD2 (7 bases each). The CDR3 extends over 15 amino acids. V was shortened by 0 bases and J by 6 bases, with 15 bases between the two germline ends. In germline, CDR1 is DFQATT, CDR2 SNEGSKA (reference sequence). The CDR3 loop is CSARDQGGGRNIQYF. CDR3 sequence (DNA): TGCAGTGCTAGAGATCAGGGGGGGGGCCGAAACATTCAGTACTTC.

The V call is TRBV19, the J call TRBJ2-1; 12 bases are a match to TRBD2. There are 15 residues in the CDR3. Germline V lookup: CDR1 LNHDA, CDR2 SQIVND (reference sequence). V trimming: 7 bases; J trimming: 7 bases; junction bases outside the gene matches: 8. Here the CDR3 reads CASKTSGGPSNEQFF. The CDR3 region has the DNA TGTGCCAGTAAGACTAGCGGGGGTCCCTCGAATGAGCAGTTCTTC. The entire variable domain, with the rest obtained from reference TRBV19 and TRBJ2-1, is as follows: DGGITQSPKYLFRKEGQNVTLSCEQNLNHDAMYWYRQDPGQGLRLIYYSQIVNDFQKGDIAEGYSVSREKKESFPLTVTSAQKNPTAFYLCASKTSGGPSNEQFFGPGTRLTVL.

Ten or more counts support this clonotype. CDR3 in DNA: TGTGCTAGTGGTTTAAGCAGGGGAAAGGAGACCCAGTACTTC. Translation gives CASGLSRGKETQYF. This chain connects TRBV12-5 to TRBJ2-5, with a possible D match to TRBD1 (6 bases). CDR1 is LGHNT, CDR2 FRNRAP, per germline. CDR3 length equals 14 residues. V was trimmed by 3 bases and J by 5 bases, leaving 13 bases between them. Full variable domain (remainder filled in from reference TRBV12-5 and TRBJ2-5): DARVTQTPRHKVTEMGQEVTMRCQPILGHNTVFWYRQTMMQGLELLAYFRNRAPLDDSGMPKDRFSAEMPDATLATLKIQPSEPRDSAVYFCASGLSRGKETQYFGPGTRLLVL.

This clonotype was counted ten times or more. The chain recombines TRBV29-1 with TRBJ2-7; 10 nucleotides align to TRBD1. Looked up from germline, CDR1 is SQVTM and CDR2 is ANQGSEA. The CDR3 length is 14 residues. Germline trimming cut 3 bases from V and 6 bases from J; bases unmatched to any gene: 8. The CDR3 sequence: CSVDKGGQGFEQYF. The CDR3 DNA sequence: TGCAGCGTTGACAAAGGGGGACAGGGGTTCGAGCAGTACTTC.

This clonotype came up many times. V and J are TRBV12-3 or TRBV12-4 and TRBJ2-6; tentatively, D is TRBD1 (6 bases). The CDR3 runs to 16 residues. The germline V and J ends were trimmed by 6 bases and 0 bases, with 12 bases remaining between them. The CDR3 nucleotides are TGTGCCAGCAGCTCGGGACACCTCTCTGGGGCCAACGTCCTGACTTTC. It codes for CASSSGHLSGANVLTF.

This clonotype was recorded at least ten times. The rearrangement uses TRBV7-2 and TRBJ2-5; D gene ambiguous. The CDR3 is 14 residues long. The V end was cut by 5 bases, the J end by 5 bases, with 15 bases between. Germline V gene data show CDR1 as SGHTA and CDR2 as FQGNSA. CDR3 loop: CASSPGRSFETQYF. The CDR3 DNA is TGTGCCAGCAGCCCCGGTAGGTCGTTCGAGACCCAGTACTTC.

This clonotype was detected many times. The chain has TRBV19 and TRBJ2-5; D perhaps matches TRBD1 (7 bases). V lost 4 bases and J lost 1, with 13 bases in between. The germline V gene encodes CDR1 LNHDA and CDR2 SQIVND (reference sequence). CDR3 size: 15 residues. This CDR3 is CASSTGGQFQETQYF. CDR3 coding DNA: TGTGCCAGTAGTACCGGGGGACAGTTCCAAGAGACCCAGTACTTC.

This clonotype was recorded many times. A much larger clonotype is one base distant, so this may be a read error. This sequence joins TRBV7-2 and TRBJ1-5, with D perhaps matching TRBD1 (5 bases). Deletions cut 1 base from V and 5 bases from J, with 6 bases between. CDR1 and CDR2 (germline): SGHTA, FQGNSA. This CDR3 has 13 residues. CDR3 nucleotide sequence: TGTGCCAGCAGCTTAGTGGGGGATCAGCCCCAGCATTTT. Encoded protein: CASSLVGDQPQHF.

This clonotype was seen more than once but under ten times. The V gene is TRBV6-2 or TRBV6-3, the J gene TRBJ2-1, with 7 bases lining up with TRBD2. The J segment lost 7 bases and the V segment lost 3 bases, leaving 9 bases of the junction unmatched. Germline V CDR1 and CDR2: MNHEY, SVGEGT. The CDR3 spans 15 residues. In nucleotides, the CDR3 is TGTGCCAGCAGTTATGGAGTCGGGAGGTGGAATGAGCAGTTCTTC. Its protein product is CASSYGVGRWNEQFF.